Listed here are 27 T cell receptor beta chains from one sample, sequenced in a study of monozygotic twins with inflammatory bowel disease. Reprocessing the 5' RACE reads, TCRdb reports a single entry for every CDR3 protein and omits DNA. Its listing shows approximately 210,000 distinct CDR3 sequences. The sample consisted of blood. The receptors shown here come from a human donor with ulcerative colitis or Crohn's disease, or a healthy co-twin of an affected twin (not recorded which).

The gene calls are TRBV5-5 and TRBJ2-1; checking the TCRdb D call of TRBD2 is not possible without DNA. The CDR3 covers 15 residues. Germline V gene data show CDR1 as SGHKS and CDR2 as YYEKEE (reference sequence). Here the CDR3 reads CASSPQGLADNEQFF.

The chain uses TRBV6-1 and TRBJ1-1; without DNA, the TCRdb call of TRBD1 cannot be checked. The CDR3 totals 14 residues. Germline CDR1 reads MNHNS; CDR2 reads SASEGT. The CDR3 sequence is CASGAGGSFTEAFF.

CDR3: CSAGRQGGEIQYF. The rearrangement uses TRBV20-1 and TRBJ2-5; the TCRdb call, TRBD1, lacks DNA for checking. Germline CDR1 DFQATT, CDR2 SNEGSKA (reference sequence). This CDR3 comprises 13 residues.

The chain is built from TRBV5-1 and TRBJ1-1. CDR3 size: 14 residues. Germline CDR1 and CDR2: SGHRS and YFSETQ. Here the CDR3 reads CASSRGGGGTEAFF.

The gene calls are TRBV9 and TRBJ2-1. This CDR3 region has 16 residues. Looked up from germline, CDR1 is SGDLS and CDR2 is YYNGEE. The chain's CDR3 is CASSVGLSLLQNEQFF.

The chain couples TRBV7-7 to TRBJ2-5; lacking DNA, the TRBD2 call made by TCRdb goes unchecked. Germline loops: CDR1 SSHAT, CDR2 FNYEAQ (reference sequence). The CDR3 contains 16 residues. The CDR3 loop reads CASSRGLAAIQETQYF.

J is TRBJ1-2 and V is TRBV27; TCRdb proposes TRBD1, but this gene call is untestable without DNA. The CDR3 has 15 residues. Germline lookup yields CDR1 MNHEY and CDR2 SMNVEV (reference sequence). The CDR3 is CASSLYGGQGSGYTF.

This chain connects TRBV19 to TRBJ2-5; without DNA, the TCRdb call of TRBD1 cannot be checked. Germline values: CDR1 LNHDA, CDR2 SQIVND (reference sequence). The CDR3 runs to 13 residues. The CDR3 spells CASSTQGTETQYF.

V is TRBV6-5 and J is TRBJ1-2. Germline V CDR1 and CDR2: MNHEY, SVGAGI. The CDR3 is made up of 14 amino acids. Here the CDR3 reads CASSYEVSSYGYTF.

The V gene is TRBV15, the J gene TRBJ1-2; TCRdb's D gene call, TRBD1, goes unchecked for lack of DNA. From germline, CDR1 is LNHNV and CDR2 YYDKDF (reference sequence). The CDR3 is made up of 14 amino acids. The CDR3 is CATSRQGGNYGYTF.

The chain carries TRBV7-8 and TRBJ2-7; with no DNA, the TCRdb D assignment of TRBD1 cannot be verified. This CDR3 spans 14 amino acids. Per the germline V gene, CDR1 is SGHVS and CDR2 is FQNEAQ. CDR3 protein: CASSLGTDSYEQYF.

The CDR3 is CASSKSPPTSGRNEQFF. J is TRBJ2-1 and V is TRBV6-1; with no DNA, the TCRdb D assignment of TRBD2 cannot be verified. CDR1 is MNHNS, CDR2 SASEGT, per germline. The CDR3 is 17 amino acids.

This CDR3 reads CASSFGQGGDLYEQYF. This chain uses TRBV7-9 with TRBJ2-7; the TCRdb call, TRBD1, lacks DNA for checking. The CDR3 runs to 16 residues. Germline V lookup: CDR1 SEHNR, CDR2 FQNEAQ (reference sequence).

The chain carries TRBV4-2 and TRBJ1-1; TCRdb calls TRBD1, which cannot be checked without DNA. The germline CDR1 and CDR2 sequences are LGHNA and YNFKEQ. The CDR3 extends over 15 amino acids. The CDR3: CASSDPGRQNTEAFF.

The CDR3: CASSRTPSNQPQHF. The rearrangement links TRBV6-1 to TRBJ1-5; absent DNA, TCRdb's TRBD1 call cannot be checked. CDR3 length: 14 residues. Per germline, CDR1 MNHNS and CDR2 SASEGT.

The rearrangement links TRBV27 to TRBJ2-7; with no DNA, the TCRdb D assignment of TRBD1 cannot be verified. CDR3 length equals 17 residues. Germline loops: CDR1 MNHEY, CDR2 SMNVEV (reference sequence). The CDR3 spells CASSPRTLTSRSYEQYF.

The chain links TRBV12-3 or TRBV12-4 to TRBJ1-1; the D gene TCRdb calls, TRBD1, cannot be checked with no DNA. This CDR3 spans 13 amino acids. The CDR3 sequence is CASSPRAGAEAFF.

The chain employs TRBV20-1 and TRBJ1-2; TCRdb outputs TRBD1, but without DNA this stays unchecked. The CDR3 sequence is 12 residues long. Germline CDR1 DFQATT, CDR2 SNEGSKA (reference sequence). CDR3 residues: CSVRTGNYGYTF.

The chain links TRBV5-1 to TRBJ2-2; checking the TCRdb D call of TRBD1 is not possible without DNA. This CDR3 has 14 residues. CDR1 and CDR2 from the germline V gene are SGHRS and YFSETQ. CDR3 sequence reads: CASSRTYNTGEPFF.

The chain carries TRBV7-2 and TRBJ1-4; TCRdb returns TRBD1, unconfirmable since there is no DNA. Looked up from germline, CDR1 is SGHTA and CDR2 is FQGNSA. The CDR3 length is 16 residues. The CDR3 here is CASSYGQGIAPEKLFF.

V and J are TRBV5-1 and TRBJ2-1; TCRdb proposes TRBD2, but this gene call is untestable without DNA. Per germline, CDR1 SGHRS and CDR2 YFSETQ. The CDR3 contains 15 residues. The CDR3 here is CASSESGDSYNEQFF.

The chain uses TRBV5-1 and TRBJ1-1; TCRdb picks TRBD1, but there is no DNA to check that call. Germline CDR1 is SGHRS and CDR2 is YFSETQ. CDR3 length equals 12 residues. The CDR3 here is CASSTGVTEAFF.

CDR3 loop: CASTPRSGADTQYF. This chain links TRBV4-1 with TRBJ2-3; TCRdb outputs TRBD1, but without DNA this stays unchecked. Looked up from germline, CDR1 is MGHRA and CDR2 is YSYEKL. This CDR3 is built from 14 residues.

The chain uses TRBV7-3 and TRBJ2-5; no DNA is available, so the TRBD1 call from TCRdb remains unchecked. The germline V gene encodes CDR1 SGHTA and CDR2 FQGTGA. CDR3 length: 15 residues. The chain's CDR3 is CASSVTGTDSRTQYF.

The V gene is TRBV7-9, the J gene TRBJ2-7. The CDR3 covers 15 residues. Germline V lookup: CDR1 SEHNR, CDR2 FQNEAQ (reference sequence). The CDR3: CASSFHLSTVYEQYF. The complete variable domain, with remaining parts taken from reference TRBV7-9 and TRBJ2-7, reads DTGVSQNPRHKITKRGQNVTFRCDPISEHNRLYWYRQTLGQGPEFLTYFQNEAQLEKSRLLSDRFSAERPKGSFSTLEIQRTEQGDSAMYLCASSFHLSTVYEQYFGPGTRLTVT.

The V call is TRBV24-1, the J call TRBJ2-2; TCRdb proposes TRBD1, but this gene call is untestable without DNA. CDR1 and CDR2 (germline): KGHDR, SFDVKD. This CDR3 comprises 16 residues. CDR3 residues: CATSDLGQGRPGELFF.

The rearrangement uses TRBV6-5 and TRBJ1-2; with no DNA, the TCRdb D assignment of TRBD1 cannot be verified. There are 15 residues in the CDR3. CDR1 is MNHEY and CDR2 is SVGAGI in the germline V gene. The CDR3 sequence is CASSYLSGTDYGYTF.